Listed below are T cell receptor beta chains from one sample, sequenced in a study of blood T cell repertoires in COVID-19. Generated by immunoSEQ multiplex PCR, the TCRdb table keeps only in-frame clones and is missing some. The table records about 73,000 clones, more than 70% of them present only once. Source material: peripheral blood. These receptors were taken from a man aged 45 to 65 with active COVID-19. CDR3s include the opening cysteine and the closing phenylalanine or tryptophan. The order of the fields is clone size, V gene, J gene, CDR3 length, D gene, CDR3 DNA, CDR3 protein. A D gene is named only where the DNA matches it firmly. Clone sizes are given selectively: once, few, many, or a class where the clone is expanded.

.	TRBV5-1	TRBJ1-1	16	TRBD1	TGCGCCAGCAGCAGCGGACAGGGAAAGGGGAACACTGAAGCTTTCTTT	CASSSGQGKGNTEAFF
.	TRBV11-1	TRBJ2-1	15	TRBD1	TGTGCCAGCAGCTTAGGGACAGGCGTGTACAATGAGCAGTTCTTC	CASSLGTGVYNEQFF
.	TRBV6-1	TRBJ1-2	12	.	TGTGCCAGCAGTGAGGGGAGAAGCGGCTACACCTTC	CASSEGRSGYTF
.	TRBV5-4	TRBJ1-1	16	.	TGTGCCAGCAGCTCCGTTCCAGGACAGATGAACACTGAAGCTTTCTTT	CASSSVPGQMNTEAFF
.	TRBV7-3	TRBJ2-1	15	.	TGTGCCAGCAGCTCCGCTACCGTAGGGGGCAATGAGCAGTTCTTC	CASSSATVGGNEQFF
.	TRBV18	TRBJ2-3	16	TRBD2	TGTGCCAGCTCCCGCAGTAGCGGGGGGGCCGCAGATACGCAGTATTTT	CASSRSSGGAADTQYF
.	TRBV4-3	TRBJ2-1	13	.	TGCGCCAGCAGCCAAGACGCCTACAATGAGCAGTTCTTC	CASSQDAYNEQFF
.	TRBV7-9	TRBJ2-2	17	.	TGTGCCAGCAGCTTAGCACGGTGGCAGGGGGGCACCGGGGAGCTGTTTTTT	CASSLARWQGGTGELFF
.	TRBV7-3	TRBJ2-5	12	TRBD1	TGTGCCAGCAGCTTCAGGGGGGAGACCCAGTACTTC	CASSFRGETQYF
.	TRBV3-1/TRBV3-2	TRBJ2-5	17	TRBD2	TGTGCCAGCAGCCAGGGACTAGCGGGGGGGCCTCAAGAGACCCAGTACTTC	CASSQGLAGGPQETQYF
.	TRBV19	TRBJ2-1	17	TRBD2	TGTGCCAGTAGTATAGACCGGGCGGGAGGAACCTACAATGAGCAGTTCTTC	CASSIDRAGGTYNEQFF
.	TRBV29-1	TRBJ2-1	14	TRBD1	TGCAGCGTTGATGAGACAGGGGTCTACAATGAGCAGTTCTTC	CSVDETGVYNEQFF
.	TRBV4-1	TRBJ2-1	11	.	TGCGCCAGCAGCCCGGGGGTGGAGCAGTTCTTC	CASSPGVEQFF
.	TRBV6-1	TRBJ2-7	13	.	TGTGCCAGCAGTGAAACAGGCTCCTACGAGCAGTACTTC	CASSETGSYEQYF
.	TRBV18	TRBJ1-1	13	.	TGTGCCAGCTCGGCGACCGAGGACACTGAAGCTTTCTTT	CASSATEDTEAFF
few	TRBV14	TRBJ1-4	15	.	TGTGCCAGCAGCCACTACAGCTTCTCTAATGAAAAACTGTTTTTT	CASSHYSFSNEKLFF
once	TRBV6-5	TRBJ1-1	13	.	TGTGCCAGCAGCGATCGGGGGAGTACTGAAGCTTTCTTT	CASSDRGSTEAFF
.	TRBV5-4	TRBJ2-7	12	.	TGTGCCAGCAGCTCCCGAGGGCACGAGCAGTACTTC	CASSSRGHEQYF
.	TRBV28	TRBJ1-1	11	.	TGTGCCAGCAGTTCCCCGAGGGGGGCTTTCTTT	CASSSPRGAFF
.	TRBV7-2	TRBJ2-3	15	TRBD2	TGTGCCAGCAGCCGGACTAGCGGGATCGGAGATACGCAGTATTTT	CASSRTSGIGDTQYF
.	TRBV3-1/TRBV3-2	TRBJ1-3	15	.	TGTGCCAGCAGCCAAGATTCAGGGCAAGGAAACACCATATATTTT	CASSQDSGQGNTIYF
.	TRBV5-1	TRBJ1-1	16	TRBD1	TGCGCCAGCAGCTTATCAATACAGGGGGCGCAGACTGAAGCTTTCTTT	CASSLSIQGAQTEAFF
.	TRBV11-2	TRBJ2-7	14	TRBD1	TGTGCCAGCAGCTTAGGGACAGGCTCCTACGAGCAGTACTTC	CASSLGTGSYEQYF
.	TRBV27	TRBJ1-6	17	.	TGTGCCAGCAGTGCCCAGGGTATCCGGACCTATAATTCACCCCTCCACTTT	CASSAQGIRTYNSPLHF
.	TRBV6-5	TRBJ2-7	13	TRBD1	TGTGCCAGCAGGGACAGGGCTAGGTACGAGCAGTACTTC	CASRDRARYEQYF
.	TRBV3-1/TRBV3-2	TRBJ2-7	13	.	TGTGCCAGCAGCCAAGATGGAGTCTACGAGCAGTACTTC	CASSQDGVYEQYF
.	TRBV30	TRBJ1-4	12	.	TGTGCCTGGAGTGTACGGGGGGAAAAACTGTTTTTT	CAWSVRGEKLFF
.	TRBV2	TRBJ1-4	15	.	TGTGCCAGCAGTGAAGAGTGGGACTTCTCAGAAAAACTGTTTTTT	CASSEEWDFSEKLFF
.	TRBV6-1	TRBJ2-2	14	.	TGTGCCAGCAGTGAAGGCAGGCGCACCGGGGAGCTGTTTTTT	CASSEGRRTGELFF
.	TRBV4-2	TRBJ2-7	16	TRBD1	TGTGCCAGCAGCCAAGCGCCAGGGACAGGGACCTACGAGCAGTACTTC	CASSQAPGTGTYEQYF
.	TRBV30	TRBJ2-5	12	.	TGTGCCTGGAGTTACAATCAAGAGACCCAGTACTTC	CAWSYNQETQYF
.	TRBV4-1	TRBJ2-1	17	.	TGCGCCAGCAGCCAAGACCGCGGGGCCCCAGCGGACAATGTGCAGTTCTTC	CASSQDRGAPADNVQFF
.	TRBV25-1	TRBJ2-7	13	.	TGTGCCAGCCCCGGGACACCATCCTACGAGCAGTACTTC	CASPGTPSYEQYF
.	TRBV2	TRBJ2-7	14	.	TGTGCCAGCAGTGTGGAAATTAGCGGCTACGAGCAGTACTTC	CASSVEISGYEQYF
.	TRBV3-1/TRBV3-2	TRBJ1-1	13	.	TGTGCCAGCTGTCCCAGACAGAACACTGAAGCTTTCTTT	CASCPRQNTEAFF
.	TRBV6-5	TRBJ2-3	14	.	TGTGCCAGCACCCTCGGAGGCAGCACAGATACGCAGTATTTT	CASTLGGSTDTQYF
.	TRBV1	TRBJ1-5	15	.	TGCACCAGCAGCCAAGATTCAGGGTCCAATCAGCCCCAGCATTTT	CTSSQDSGSNQPQHF
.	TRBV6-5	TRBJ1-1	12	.	TGTGCCAGCTGTCGGACTGAGACTGAAGCTTTCTTT	CASCRTETEAFF
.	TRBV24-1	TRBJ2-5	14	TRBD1	TGTGCCACCAGTGCACAGGGGGCTGAAGAGACCCAGTACTTC	CATSAQGAEETQYF
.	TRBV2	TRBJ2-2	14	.	TGTGCCAGCAACGGAGGGCCTAACACCGGGGAGCTGTTTTTT	CASNGGPNTGELFF